This TCR beta chain comes out of a study of T cell repertoires in cytomegalovirus infection. Study context: Both a matching HLA type and CMV infection were indicated by public TCR beta signatures.

Germline loops: CDR1 LGHDT, CDR2 YNNKEL (reference sequence). The CDR3 is made up of 17 amino acids. With V trimmed by 3 bases and J by 1 base, 9 bases remained unmatched. TCRdb itself ran the reads through MiXCR, one entry per CDR3 protein. Of some 320,000 distinct CDR3 sequences detected, 9.5% appear once; the ten largest clones hold approximately 4.5%. The sequence derives from a human donor in good health (CMV status not recorded). Some clones in this sample may be carry-over from other donors' samples. Sequencing used PBMCs. The chain links TRBV3-1 to TRBJ2-1, with 7 nucleotides matching TRBD1. DNA of the CDR3: TGTGCCAGCAGCCATAGCGTCAGGGGGAAGTCCTACAATGAGCAGTTCTTC. Its protein is CASSHSVRGKSYNEQFF.